This T cell receptor (beta chain) was captured in a study of cytomegalovirus exposure and HLA in healthy donors. TCRdb's table, derived via immunoSEQ multiplex PCR, lists solely in-frame clones and lacks some. The sample lists 240,000 or so clones, approximately 86% seen once, with around 1.2% in the top ten. Germline V CDR1 and CDR2: SGHDT, YYEEEE. This CDR3 contains 15 residues. The V segment lost 1 base and the J segment 1 base; nucleotides outside the gene matches: 4. The donors formed part of the approximately 130-subject validation cohort, distinct from the roughly 600-subject first cohort. This clone was seen just once. The antigen is not known. Study conclusions and caveats: Most TCR sequences proved rare, with some public TCRs found in many donors. First-cohort TCR clusters were later found to tend to co-occur in the 120 validation repertoires.

The TCR comes from a woman in her twenties or thirties in good health and CMV-seropositive. The sequencing sample was made of PBMCs. The rearrangement uses TRBV5-6 and TRBJ2-5; TRBD2 matches at 7 bases. The CDR3 loop is CASSLRVAGQETQYF. As DNA, the CDR3 is TGTGCCAGCAGCTTGCGGGTAGCGGGCCAAGAGACCCAGTACTTC.